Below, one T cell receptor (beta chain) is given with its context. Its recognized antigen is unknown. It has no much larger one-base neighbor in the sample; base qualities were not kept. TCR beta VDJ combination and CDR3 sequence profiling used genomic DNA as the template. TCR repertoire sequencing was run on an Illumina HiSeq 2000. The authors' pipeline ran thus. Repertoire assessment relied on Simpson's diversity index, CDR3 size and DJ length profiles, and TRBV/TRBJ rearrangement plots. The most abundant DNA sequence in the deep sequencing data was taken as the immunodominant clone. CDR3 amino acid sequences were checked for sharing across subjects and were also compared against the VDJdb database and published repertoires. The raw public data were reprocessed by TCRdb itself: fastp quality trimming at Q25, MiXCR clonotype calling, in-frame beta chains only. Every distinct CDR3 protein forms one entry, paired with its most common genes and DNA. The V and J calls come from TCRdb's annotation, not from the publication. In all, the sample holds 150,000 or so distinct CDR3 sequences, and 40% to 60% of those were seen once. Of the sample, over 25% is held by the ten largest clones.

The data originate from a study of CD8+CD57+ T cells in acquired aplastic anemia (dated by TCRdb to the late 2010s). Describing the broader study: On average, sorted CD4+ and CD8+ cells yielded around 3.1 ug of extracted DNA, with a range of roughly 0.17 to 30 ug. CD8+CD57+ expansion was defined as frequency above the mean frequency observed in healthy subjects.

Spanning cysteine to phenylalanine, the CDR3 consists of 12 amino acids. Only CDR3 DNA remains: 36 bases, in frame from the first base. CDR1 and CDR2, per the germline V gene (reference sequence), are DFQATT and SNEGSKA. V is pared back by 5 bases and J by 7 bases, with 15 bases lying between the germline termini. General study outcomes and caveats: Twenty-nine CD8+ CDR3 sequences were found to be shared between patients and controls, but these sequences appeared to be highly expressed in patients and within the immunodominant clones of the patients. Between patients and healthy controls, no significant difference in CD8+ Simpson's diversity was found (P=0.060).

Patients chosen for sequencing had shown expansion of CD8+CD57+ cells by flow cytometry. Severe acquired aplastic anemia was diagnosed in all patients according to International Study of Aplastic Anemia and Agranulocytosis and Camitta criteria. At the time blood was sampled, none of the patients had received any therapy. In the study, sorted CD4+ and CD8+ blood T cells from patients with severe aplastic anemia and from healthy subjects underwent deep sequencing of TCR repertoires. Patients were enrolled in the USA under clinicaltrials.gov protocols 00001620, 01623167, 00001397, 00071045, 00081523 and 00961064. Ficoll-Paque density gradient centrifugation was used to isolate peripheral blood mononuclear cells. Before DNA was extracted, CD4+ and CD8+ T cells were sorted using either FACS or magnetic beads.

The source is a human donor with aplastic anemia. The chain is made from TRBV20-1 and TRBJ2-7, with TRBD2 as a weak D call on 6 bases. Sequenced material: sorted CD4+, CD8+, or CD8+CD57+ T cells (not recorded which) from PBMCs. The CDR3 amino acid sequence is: CSAGGQLGEQYF. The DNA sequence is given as TGCAGTGCTGGAGGGCAATTGGGGGAGCAGTACTTC.